This TCR beta chain derives from a study of cytomegalovirus exposure and HLA in healthy donors (dated by TCRdb to 2017 to 2019). Context from the whole study: In an earlier analysis of 550 to 750 of the donors, less than 350 Gb of sequence data and 95 million to 130 million unique TCR beta sequences from about 180 million T cells were reported. Across some 400 genotyped donors of the cohort, an average of 235,054 unique TCR beta nucleotide sequences per donor were sequenced, and roughly 17% of those sequences were non-productive. In a later genetic analysis, genome-wide SNP genotypes for about three fifths of the 666 donors were used, and that subset was treated as a discovery cohort. Class I and class II HLA loci were covered by the typing at four-digit resolution. The study combined high-throughput TCR immunosequencing, statistical association of individual TCRs with disease status, and machine learning to predict cytomegalovirus infection status. The aim of the study was to test whether cataloging public T cell receptors could identify signatures of past pathogen exposure. Donor age, sex, ethnicity and CMV serostatus were compiled together with the repertoire data. A later analysis re-examined previously published TCR beta repertoires from just over 650 donors and added high-resolution HLA genotyping to investigate patterns of TCR occurrence. The later analysis used no new phenotypic data to find candidate immune exposures, relying instead on TCR beta sequences and their occurrence across donors. Roughly 300 gigabases of sequencing data and 70 million to 95 million unique TCR sequences made up an early release that covered around 640 HLA-typed donors. The genetic ancestry cluster associated with self-reported Caucasian donors included roughly 84% of the 300 to 450 genotyped donors. Along with the approximately 600-subject first cohort, a separate validation cohort of around 120 different subjects was used. The study used immunosequencing to profile the T cell repertoires of under 700 subjects and linked those repertoires to cytomegalovirus serostatus. Because of strong linkage in the cohort, roughly five DR-DQ haplotypes were treated as single units for association and clustering. An earlier analysis of around 580 of the donors used high-throughput TCR beta sequencing to judge whether each TCR beta V gene segment behaved as functional or pseudogenic. The number of donors typed differed by locus, with roughly 620-630 for A, B, C, DRB1 and DQB1, 522 for DQA1, 600 to 610 for DPA1, and some 470 for DPB1. Every discovery cohort repertoire had been produced on one sequencing platform. The research as a whole found: Cytomegalovirus status was reported to be diagnosed by the classifier with high specificity and sensitivity in both the original and validation cohorts. Broadly in line with IMGT annotations, most TCR beta V segments showed up in productive rearrangements about 87% or about 30% of the time in an earlier analysis of 450 to 750 of the donors. HLA typing was unavailable for some donors at each locus, so association tests used only the typed subset. A later analysis found that TCR association rates varied across HLA loci, with DRB1 alleles showing the most associated TCRs and HLA-C alleles the fewest. Roughly uniform sequencing depth across donors was assumed in presence/absence analyses, although this assumption may not hold. A further reported finding was that TCR beta sequences accurately predicted the HLA-A and HLA-B alleles for most subjects in the first cohort. Several of the top co-occurrence clusters appeared to be linked to parvovirus B19, influenza, CMV and Epstein-Barr virus, according to a later analysis. In a later analysis, HLA-associated TCR beta chains were found to be more clonally expanded and to have lower generation probabilities than equally common non-associated chains. Strong co-occurrence of HLA alleles, especially DR and DQ, made assigning TCR associations to individual alleles difficult. In vitro tests confirmed that a few of the cytomegalovirus-associated TCR beta chains recognize cytomegalovirus antigens. In a later analysis, most CMV-associated TCR beta chains were found to appear HLA-restricted, with HLA associations seemingly driven largely by CMV exposure. At a false discovery rate of 0.05, a later analysis linked around 17,000 TCR beta sequences to specific HLA alleles. In the study, approximately 160 TCR beta chains were listed as associated with cytomegalovirus. Only TCR beta chains were sequenced in this cohort, and the absence of alpha or paired-chain data limited detectable features. Some IMGT-functional V segments, including TRBV6-2 and TRBV6-3, could not be distinguished by the 87-base-pair reads and were therefore excluded. Immune exposure information for the cohort was limited to CMV serostatus. In a later genetic analysis, fewer N-insertions in productive TCRs were reported among donors in an Asian-associated ancestry cluster than the 666-donor mean. Correlated functional status among segregating V segments might be attributable to linkage disequilibrium, but an unknown experimental factor could not be ruled out. V-gene and J-gene trimming of TCR beta chains was associated with a missense DCLRE1C variant in a later genetic analysis, and the association was replicated in an independent cohort. Most TCR sequences were observed very rarely across donors, whereas some public TCRs were present in many individuals. It was suggested by the authors that the approach could potentially be generalized to other disease states and immunological phenotypes. A cluster of highly shared sequence variants was judged likely to represent a technical artifact of the sequencing pipeline. Some 16 rarely observed V segments, including chromosome 9 orphons, were excluded from the earlier analysis of several hundred of the donors because counts were too low.

Worth noting for this clone: Its antigen has not been determined. Per-base quality was not reported, and no clone a single base away is much larger than it.

V drops 7 bases and J drops 2 bases, leaving 15 bases in between. According to the germline V gene, CDR1 reads MDHEN and CDR2 reads SYDVKM. The CDR3, from cysteine to phenylalanine, totals 14 residues. Kept here is only the CDR3 DNA, which spans 42 bases and is read in frame from base 1. The library relied on the immunoSEQ multiplex PCR assay. A mixture of 60 forward primers for TCR Vbeta segments and 13 reverse primers for TCR Jbeta segments was used in the multiplex PCR. The CDR3 region of rearranged TCR beta genes was amplified from genomic DNA with a multiplex PCR assay. Amplified TCR beta libraries were sequenced as 87-base-pair reads on the Illumina HiSeq System. The authors processed their data as follows. In a later analysis, some 80 million unique TCR beta chains were counted across the approximately 640 repertoires, and some 10 million of these chains were shared by at least two donors. Raw reads were error-corrected and collapsed into unique sequences by a nearest-neighbor algorithm in which closely related sequences were merged to remove PCR and sequencing errors. CDR3 sequences were aligned to IMGT reference sequences to assign V, D and J gene segments. Each retained sequence needed at least a six-nucleotide match to both a V gene segment and a J gene segment. A rearrangement was called productive if the CDR3 had no stop codons and remained in frame with V and J, and every other rearrangement was called non-productive. CDR3 was defined by IMGT convention, running from the second conserved V-encoded cysteine to the conserved J-encoded phenylalanine. Sequences without an unambiguous match to a single V gene segment were excluded from the earlier analysis of 587 of the donors. In an earlier analysis of a few hundred of the donors, V segments were called functional above 56.7% productive rearrangements and were called segregating when the between-donor standard deviation exceeded 5%. A statistical classification framework was built to diagnose cytomegalovirus status from the catalog of TCR beta chain sequences. In a later analysis, V and J genes were assigned by comparing TCR nucleotide sequences against IMGT/GENE-DB human TR gene sequences. The TCRdist pipeline was used in a later analysis to assign CDR3 sequences and most-parsimonious VDJ recombination scenarios. A later analysis defined each TCR beta chain by its CDR3 amino acid sequence plus V-gene family, and excluded reads lacking a unique V-gene family. In a later analysis, around 650 highly shared, low-generation-probability nucleotide sequences were removed to address suspected cross-contamination and a sequencing artifact. A later analysis calculated a clonal expansion index for each public chain from normalized within-repertoire ranks of inferred template counts. In a later analysis, generation probabilities were computed using a VDJ recombination model fitted to out-of-frame rearrangements, and the results were checked against IGoR. In a later analysis, TCR-TCR, TCR-HLA and TCR-CMV co-occurrence was scored with hypergeometric tests, and a repertoire-size bias correction was applied to TCR pairs. False discovery rates were estimated in a later analysis by permuting HLA or CMV assignments 20 times. In a later analysis, co-occurring TCRs were grouped using DBSCAN, with TCRdist sequence similarity added in when clustering inside HLA-allele-positive subsets. Repertoires with fewer than 30,000 or more than 120,000 public chains, plus five repertoires with anomalous nucleotide sharing, were excluded from co-occurrence clustering. TCRdb obtained this table from immuneACCESS and retained in-frame rearrangements with V and J assigned. These tables miss some clones; where compared with another copy, unresolved V genes account for less than half of the shortfall, and the remainder is unexplained. D and trimming were read from the DNA, whereas the V and J calls and clone size are those reported in that table. Recorded for this sample are 94,000 or so clones; about 71% of them occurred a single time. Approximately 7.8% of the sample is held by the ten biggest clonotypes.

The cohort comprised 710 or so healthy bone marrow donors. Cohort members were all nominally healthy when sampled, although unrecorded immune exposures were likely present. The donor was CMV seronegative and belonged to the group of 320 or so seronegative cohort members. A peripheral blood sample was provided by each donor, and peripheral blood mononuclear cells were used for TCR beta sequencing. Genomic DNA was extracted from the blood cell samples with the Qiagen DNeasy Blood Extraction Kit. Sequenced material: PBMCs. The receptor was derived from a man between 60 and 75 years old in good health and CMV-seronegative. The sequence links TRBV28 to TRBJ2-7; too little of a D gene remains to name it. The encoded CDR3 is CASTASTRPYEQYF. The nucleotide sequence is TGTGCCAGCACCGCATCGACAAGGCCCTACGAGCAGTACTTC.